The next 29 T cell receptor beta chains were all read from a single sample in a study of blood T cell repertoires in COVID-19. Sequenced by immunoSEQ multiplex PCR; TCRdb stores in-frame clones only, minus some. Of approximately 160,000 clones listed, around 82% are singletons. Sequenced sample: PBMCs or T cells enriched from blood (not recorded which). The receptor source for this set is a woman in her forties or fifties in a cohort exposed to, infected with or recovered from COVID-19 (not recorded which).

This rearrangement joins TRBV28 to TRBJ1-2; a weak D match, TRBD1 (6 bases). CDR3 length equals 13 residues. The V end lost 8 bases, the J end lost 1 base, and 11 bases lay between the germline ends. Germline V gene sequence: CDR1 MDHEN, CDR2 SYDVKM. The CDR3 DNA sequence: TGTGCCAGCGGGGACACCCTTAACTATGGCTACACCTTC. Amino acids: CASGDTLNYGYTF.

The chain is built from TRBV5-1 and TRBJ2-7; no clear D. The ends were cut back, 5 bases at V and 3 bases at J, with 6 bases in the middle. Germline CDR1 and CDR2: SGHRS and YFSETQ. The CDR3 runs to 11 residues. The CDR3 protein is CASSSGYEQYF. The CDR3, as DNA: TGCGCCAGCAGTTCCGGCTACGAGCAGTACTTC.

This chain uses TRBV7-2 with TRBJ2-5; the D gene is possibly TRBD2 (6 bases). Germline-derived CDR1 and CDR2 are SGHTA and FQGNSA. This CDR3 region has 16 residues. V was clipped by 6 bases and J by 7 bases, with 24 bases between them. CDR3 amino acids: CASRRGEARGLGTQYF. The CDR3 coding sequence is TGTGCCAGCAGGAGAGGGGAGGCGAGAGGGTTGGGGACCCAGTACTTC.

This chain links TRBV7-3 with TRBJ2-3; maybe TRBD1 (5 bases). Germline V gene sequence: CDR1 SGHTA, CDR2 FQGTGA. This CDR3 comprises 16 residues. The ends were cut back, 2 bases at V and 0 bases at J, with 12 bases in the middle. This CDR3 reads CASSLGVRGSTDTQYF. In nucleotides, the CDR3 is TGTGCCAGCAGCTTAGGTGTAAGGGGTAGCACAGATACGCAGTATTTT.

This sequence joins TRBV9 and TRBJ2-7; 7 positions match TRBD2. CDR1 is SGDLS, CDR2 YYNGEE, per germline. The CDR3 extends over 14 amino acids. The V and J ends lost 3 bases and 7 bases, in that order; junction bases with no gene match: 10. The CDR3 DNA is TGTGCCAGCAGCGCTAGCGGAGATCTGGGGGAGCAGTACTTC. This encodes CASSASGDLGEQYF.

As DNA, the CDR3 is TGTGCCAGCAGCTTAGATCCCGGGGGGAGCTACGAGCAGTACTTC. This translates into CASSLDPGGSYEQYF. The V and J genes are TRBV11-2 and TRBJ2-7, with 7 bases matching TRBD2. CDR1 SGHAT and CDR2 FQNNGV come from the germline V gene. This CDR3 is 15 amino acids long. V shed 0 bases and J 3 bases; nucleotides not matched to a gene: 5.

V gene TRBV2 combines with J gene TRBJ1-1, with 9 bases matching TRBD1. The CDR3 has 16 amino acids. From germline, CDR1 is SNHLY and CDR2 FYNNEI. V lost 7 bases and J lost 1; bases outside the gene matches: 10. CDR3 residues: CASTIDRGGANTEAFF. The CDR3 DNA reads as TGTGCCAGCACCATCGACAGGGGGGGCGCGAACACTGAAGCTTTCTTT.

The rearrangement uses TRBV28 and TRBJ2-5; 10 positions agree with TRBD1. The J call is doubtful: the DNA matches TRBJ2-7 better. Germline CDR1 reads MDHEN; CDR2 reads SYDVKM. The CDR3 spans 15 residues. The CDR3 here is CASSFGGTGDYEQYF. In DNA form, the CDR3 reads TGTGCCAGCAGTTTCGGGGGGACAGGGGACTACGAGCAGTACTTC.

The rearrangement uses TRBV10-3 and TRBJ2-5; D is undetermined. The CDR3 is 11 amino acids. The germline V and J ends were trimmed by 4 bases and 4 bases, with 4 bases remaining between them. Looked up from germline, CDR1 is ENHRY and CDR2 is SYGVKD. In nucleotides, the CDR3 is TGTGCCATCAGTGTCGGAGAGACCCAGTACTTC. The encoded protein is CAISVGETQYF.

The CDR3 coding sequence is TGTGCCAGCAGTGACTCTTGGCCTCCGAAGACCCAGTACTTC. Protein product: CASSDSWPPKTQYF. The rearrangement links TRBV6-4 to TRBJ2-5; no clear D gene. The germline CDR1 and CDR2 sequences are MRHNA and SNTAGT. The CDR3 spans 14 residues. The V gene lost 0 bases and the J gene lost 6 bases, with 11 bases spanning the gap.

This chain connects TRBV13 to TRBJ1-1; TRBD1 might be the D (5 bases). Looked up from germline, CDR1 is PRHDT and CDR2 is FYEKMQ (reference sequence). The CDR3 loop spans 15 amino acids. Trimming pared 5 bases from V and 3 bases from J, leaving 16 bases between. CDR3 in amino acids: CASSLSREGHTEAFF. CDR3 sequence (DNA): TGTGCCAGCAGCCTCTCCCGGGAGGGGCACACTGAAGCTTTCTTT. Supplemented by reference TRBV13 and TRBJ1-1, the full variable domain reads AAGVIQSPRHLIKEKRETATLKCYPIPRHDTVYWYQQGPGQDPQFLISFYEKMQSDKGSIPDRFSAQQFSDYHSELNMSSLELGDSALYFCASSLSREGHTEAFFGQGTRLTVV.

V is TRBV15 and J is TRBJ1-3; no definite D call. The CDR3 is 15 amino acids. V dropped 0 bases and J dropped 4 bases, with 10 bases sitting between them. Germline values: CDR1 LNHNV, CDR2 YYDKDF (reference sequence). The CDR3 spells CATSRDRGQGNTIYF. The CDR3, as DNA: TGTGCCACCAGCAGAGATAGAGGGCAAGGAAACACCATATATTTT.

The V call is TRBV6-6, the J call TRBJ1-4; 10 bases line up with TRBD1. This CDR3 region has 12 residues. Unmatched junction bases numbered 3, after V lost 10 bases and J lost 7 bases. The germline V gene has CDR1 MNHNY and CDR2 SVGAGI (reference sequence). The CDR3 here is CATGQGGEKLFF. The CDR3 DNA is TGTGCCACAGGACAGGGGGGTGAAAAACTGTTTTTT.

The genes are TRBV29-1 and TRBJ2-3; TRBD2 aligns across 10 bases. Germline CDR1 reads SQVTM; CDR2 reads ANQGSEA. The CDR3 totals 14 residues. Unmatched junction bases numbered 4, after V lost 4 bases and J lost 3 bases. The CDR3 protein is CSVGGLARTDTQYF. CDR3 nucleotide sequence: TGCAGCGTTGGGGGACTAGCGAGGACAGATACGCAGTATTTT.

The rearrangement links TRBV4-2 to TRBJ1-1; 8 nucleotides align to TRBD1. CDR3 length equals 17 residues. The V segment lost 0 bases and the J segment 0 bases; nucleotides outside the gene matches: 6. Germline CDR1 and CDR2: LGHNA and YNFKEQ. The CDR3 coding sequence is TGTGCCAGCAGCCAAGATCCAGGGGGCGCCGTGAACACTGAAGCTTTCTTT. Its protein product is CASSQDPGGAVNTEAFF.

This clone was recorded at least ten times. The chain combines TRBV5-6 with TRBJ1-2; a possible D gene is TRBD1 (6 bases). The CDR3 runs to 16 residues. Germline-derived CDR1 and CDR2 are SGHDT and YYEEEE. Trimming cost V 1 base and J 0 bases, with 13 bases left between them. The DNA for the CDR3 is TGTGCCAGCAGCTTGATTGGGGGCAGAGCTAACTATGGCTACACCTTC. Translation gives CASSLIGGRANYGYTF.

The sample holds a few counts of this clone. V usage is TRBV12-3 or TRBV12-4 and J usage is TRBJ2-3; a possible D gene is TRBD1 (5 bases). The CDR3 is 13 amino acids. V gave up 7 bases and J gave up 2 bases, with 10 bases separating them. The CDR3 sequence is CASKKGHTDTQYF. CDR3 coding DNA: TGTGCCAGCAAGAAGGGGCACACAGATACGCAGTATTTT.

The chain combines TRBV28 with TRBJ1-6; TRBD1 matches 9 bases. This CDR3 contains 18 residues. With 5 bases clipped from V and 0 bases from J, the junction kept 8 bases outside the gene matches. The germline gives CDR1 MDHEN, CDR2 SYDVKM. This CDR3 is CASSLRSTGGSYNSPLHF. CDR3 DNA sequence: TGTGCCAGCAGTCTGCGATCGACAGGGGGCTCCTATAATTCACCCCTCCACTTT.

The table lists this clone with a few counts. This chain links TRBV4-1 with TRBJ1-3; the match to TRBD1 covers 8 bases. This CDR3 comprises 14 residues. Germline V gene sequence: CDR1 MGHRA, CDR2 YSYEKL. The junction had 4 bases not matched to a gene; V was cut back by 5 bases and J by 4 bases. CDR3 bases: TGCGCCAGCAGCTCGACAGGGGTGGGAAACACCATATATTTT. Protein sequence: CASSSTGVGNTIYF.

This clone appeared once. V and J are TRBV28 and TRBJ1-6; TRBD1 might be the D (6 bases). The V end lost 5 bases, the J end lost 5 bases, and 16 bases lay between the germline ends. The CDR3 contains 16 residues. The germline V gene encodes CDR1 MDHEN and CDR2 SYDVKM. This CDR3 is CASSALRGSDNSPLHF. In DNA, the CDR3 is TGTGCCAGCAGTGCACTCAGGGGATCGGATAATTCACCCCTCCACTTT.

This clone showed up just once. J is TRBJ1-4 and V is TRBV28; TRBD1 might be the D (5 bases). Trimming removed 2 bases at V and 8 bases at J, with 15 bases between. This CDR3 spans 15 amino acids. CDR1 is MDHEN, CDR2 SYDVKM, per germline. The CDR3 DNA is TGTGCCAGCAGTTTAGGCGGCCGCACAGGCGAAAAACTGTTTTTT. It is translated as CASSLGGRTGEKLFF.

V is TRBV4-3 and J is TRBJ2-2, with a weak D call TRBD2 (6 bases). V lost 1 base, J lost 6 bases, and 24 bases lay in between. The germline CDR1 and CDR2 sequences are LGHNA and YSLEER. The CDR3 covers 19 residues. This CDR3 reads CASSQVVSELGGRAGELFF. CDR3 DNA sequence: TGCGCCAGCAGCCAAGTTGTTTCGGAGTTGGGGGGAAGAGCCGGGGAGCTGTTTTTT.

This chain links TRBV5-1 with TRBJ2-1; 7 nucleotides match TRBD1. V lost 4 bases, J lost 8 bases, and 15 bases stayed unmatched. The CDR3 covers 16 residues. Germline lookup yields CDR1 SGHRS and CDR2 YFSETQ. The DNA for the CDR3 is TGCGCCAGCAGCGGTACCCCAGACAGGGTTGATTATGAGCAGTTCTTC. It is translated as CASSGTPDRVDYEQFF.

This clone was observed many times. The same CDR3 is also encoded by other DNA sequences in this sample. The V and J genes are TRBV14 and TRBJ1-1; tentatively, D is TRBD1 (5 bases). V gave up 4 bases and J gave up 2 bases, with 8 bases separating them. This CDR3 comprises 13 residues. The germline V gene encodes CDR1 SGHDN and CDR2 FVKESK. The CDR3 loop reads CASSLQGNTEAFF. CDR3 DNA: TGTGCCAGCAGCCTTCAGGGCAACACTGAAGCTTTCTTT.

This clone was seen more than once but under ten times. The genes are TRBV7-9 and TRBJ1-5, with a possible D match to TRBD1 (5 bases). CDR1 SEHNR and CDR2 FQNEAQ come from the germline V gene (reference sequence). There are 16 residues in the CDR3. The germline V and J ends were trimmed by 5 bases and 3 bases, with 17 bases remaining between them. The CDR3 spells CASSTLGGTDNQPQHF. The CDR3 DNA follows: TGTGCCAGCAGCACCCTCGGAGGGACCGACAATCAGCCCCAGCATTTT. Using reference TRBV7-9 and TRBJ1-5 for the parts outside the CDR3, the full variable domain is DTGVSQNPRHKITKRGQNVTFRCDPISEHNRLYWYRQTLGQGPEFLTYFQNEAQLEKSRLLSDRFSAERPKGSFSTLEIQRTEQGDSAMYLCASSTLGGTDNQPQHFGDGTRLSIL.

The gene calls are TRBV18 and TRBJ2-3; 8 bases are a match to TRBD2. V lost 3 bases, J lost 5 bases, and 7 bases stayed unmatched. The CDR3 has 15 amino acids. Per germline, CDR1 KGHSH and CDR2 LQKENI. Written as DNA, the CDR3 is TGTGCCAGCTCACCCTCGGCGGGGGGTAAAGATACGCAGTATTTT. Translating it yields CASSPSAGGKDTQYF.

Judged by abundance, this clone is medium-sized. This rearrangement joins TRBV19 to TRBJ2-1; D possibly corresponds to TRBD2 (5 bases). The CDR3 extends over 14 amino acids. Trimming stripped 6 bases from V and 3 bases from J, with 12 bases between. Germline V lookup: CDR1 LNHDA, CDR2 SQIVND (reference sequence). The CDR3 nucleotides read TGTGCCAGTAGGAGGGCCTCGGGCTACAATGAGCAGTTCTTC. Protein product: CASRRASGYNEQFF.

The sample holds many counts of this clone. The chain uses TRBV7-6 and TRBJ1-5; D gene uncertain. The germline V and J ends were trimmed by 5 bases and 2 bases, with 16 bases remaining between them. This CDR3 spans 16 amino acids. CDR1 is SGHVS, CDR2 FNYEAQ, per germline. The CDR3 nucleotides are TGTGCCAGCAGCGTCCTCCGAGGGTTTCGCAATCAGCCCCAGCATTTT. Protein product: CASSVLRGFRNQPQHF.

V gene TRBV29-1 combines with J gene TRBJ2-5; 7 bases agree with TRBD1. V lost 3 bases, J lost 1 base, and 14 bases stayed unmatched. Germline lookup yields CDR1 SQVTM and CDR2 ANQGSEA. This CDR3 spans 17 amino acids. For the CDR3, the DNA is TGCAGCGTTGATGGGTATATCGGGACAGCCCTCCAAGAGACCCAGTACTTC. Its translation: CSVDGYIGTALQETQYF.